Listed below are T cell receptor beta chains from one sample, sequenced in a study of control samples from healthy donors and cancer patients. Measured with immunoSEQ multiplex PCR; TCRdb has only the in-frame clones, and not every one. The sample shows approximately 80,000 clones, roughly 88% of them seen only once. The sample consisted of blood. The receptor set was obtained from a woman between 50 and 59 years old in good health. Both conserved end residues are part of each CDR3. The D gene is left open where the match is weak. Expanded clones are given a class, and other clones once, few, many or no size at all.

cdr3_aa: CASSQDALSNYGYTF; cdr3_nt: TGTGCCAGCAGCCAAGACGCACTATCTAACTATGGCTACACCTTC; j_call: TRBJ1-2; clone_size: .; d_call: .; v_call: TRBV3-1/TRBV3-2
cdr3_aa: CASSPRPSYEKLFF; cdr3_nt: TGTGCCAGCAGCCCCCGGCCTTCCTACGAAAAACTGTTTTTT; j_call: TRBJ1-4; clone_size: .; d_call: .; v_call: TRBV6-5
cdr3_aa: CSVVHRVIGANTEAFF; cdr3_nt: TGCAGCGTTGTGCACAGGGTAATAGGGGCGAACACTGAAGCTTTCTTT; j_call: TRBJ1-1; clone_size: .; d_call: .; v_call: TRBV29-1
cdr3_aa: CASSLEGVGTEAFF; cdr3_nt: TGCGCCAGCAGCTTGGAAGGGGTCGGAACTGAAGCTTTCTTT; j_call: TRBJ1-1; clone_size: .; d_call: .; v_call: TRBV5-1
cdr3_aa: CASSPTPRQLANEQFF; cdr3_nt: TGCGCCAGCAGCCCTACCCCGAGACAACTAGCCAATGAGCAGTTCTTC; j_call: TRBJ2-1; clone_size: .; d_call: .; v_call: TRBV5-1
cdr3_aa: CASKSREGYEQYF; cdr3_nt: TGTGCCAGTAAGTCGCGGGAGGGGTACGAGCAGTACTTC; j_call: TRBJ2-7; clone_size: medium-sized; d_call: TRBD2; v_call: TRBV19
cdr3_aa: CASKMTGVYEQYF; cdr3_nt: TGTGCCAGCAAGATGACAGGGGTCTACGAGCAGTACTTC; j_call: TRBJ2-7; clone_size: .; d_call: TRBD1; v_call: TRBV12-3/TRBV12-4
cdr3_aa: CAISDRGNGNTIYF; cdr3_nt: TGTGCCATCAGTGACAGGGGAAACGGAAACACCATATATTTT; j_call: TRBJ1-3; clone_size: .; d_call: .; v_call: TRBV10-3
cdr3_aa: CATSRFGEGNTEAFF; cdr3_nt: TGTGCCACCAGCAGATTCGGAGAAGGGAACACTGAAGCTTTCTTT; j_call: TRBJ1-1; clone_size: .; d_call: .; v_call: TRBV15
cdr3_aa: CASRAQGKHGYTF; cdr3_nt: TGTGCCAGCAGGGCACAGGGGAAGCATGGCTACACCTTC; j_call: TRBJ1-2; clone_size: .; d_call: TRBD1; v_call: TRBV9
cdr3_aa: CASSIPRGDGDNEQFF; cdr3_nt: TGCGCCAGCAGCATTCCCAGGGGCGACGGGGACAATGAGCAGTTCTTC; j_call: TRBJ2-1; clone_size: .; d_call: .; v_call: TRBV5-1
cdr3_aa: CASSPGVGNQPQHF; cdr3_nt: TGTGCCAGCTCACCCGGGGTGGGCAATCAGCCCCAGCATTTT; j_call: TRBJ1-5; clone_size: .; d_call: .; v_call: TRBV18
cdr3_aa: CAWSGQANQPQHF; cdr3_nt: TGTGCCTGGAGTGGACAGGCCAATCAGCCCCAGCATTTT; j_call: TRBJ1-5; clone_size: once; d_call: .; v_call: TRBV30
cdr3_aa: CASSQVNSPDTQYF; cdr3_nt: TGTGCCAGCAGCCAAGTAAATAGTCCAGATACGCAGTATTTT; j_call: TRBJ2-3; clone_size: .; d_call: .; v_call: TRBV14
cdr3_aa: CASSPPTGLFTEAFF; cdr3_nt: TGTGCCAGCAGTCCACCGACAGGGCTATTTACTGAAGCTTTCTTT; j_call: TRBJ1-1; clone_size: .; d_call: TRBD1; v_call: TRBV6-5
cdr3_aa: CATSRDRRDQPQHF; cdr3_nt: TGTGCCACCAGCAGGGACCGTAGGGATCAGCCCCAGCATTTT; j_call: TRBJ1-5; clone_size: .; d_call: .; v_call: TRBV15
cdr3_aa: CASSQGLEGATDTQYF; cdr3_nt: TGTGCCAGCAGCCAAGGACTCGAGGGCGCCACAGATACGCAGTATTTT; j_call: TRBJ2-3; clone_size: once; d_call: .; v_call: TRBV4-2
cdr3_aa: CASSVDRGGTDTQYF; cdr3_nt: TGTGCCAGCAGCGTAGATAGGGGGGGCACAGATACGCAGTATTTT; j_call: TRBJ2-3; clone_size: .; d_call: .; v_call: TRBV9
cdr3_aa: CASSLGSEGTDTQYF; cdr3_nt: TGCGCCAGCAGCTTGGGGAGCGAGGGCACAGATACGCAGTATTTT; j_call: TRBJ2-3; clone_size: .; d_call: .; v_call: TRBV5-1
cdr3_aa: CASSPGTFDGNTIYF; cdr3_nt: TGCGCCAGCAGCCCAGGGACATTTGATGGAAACACCATATATTTT; j_call: TRBJ1-3; clone_size: .; d_call: .; v_call: TRBV5-1
cdr3_aa: CATSDLDRQGPGELFF; cdr3_nt: TGTGCCACCAGTGACCTGGACAGACAGGGACCCGGGGAGCTGTTTTTT; j_call: TRBJ2-2; clone_size: few; d_call: TRBD1; v_call: TRBV24-1
cdr3_aa: CSASSPPGTGGNSPLHF; cdr3_nt: TGCAGTGCTAGTTCCCCCCCCGGGACAGGGGGCAATTCACCCCTCCACTTT; j_call: TRBJ1-6; clone_size: .; d_call: TRBD1; v_call: TRBV20-1
cdr3_aa: CASQGQRAFF; cdr3_nt: TGCGCCAGCCAGGGACAGAGAGCTTTCTTT; j_call: TRBJ1-1; clone_size: .; d_call: TRBD1; v_call: TRBV10-2